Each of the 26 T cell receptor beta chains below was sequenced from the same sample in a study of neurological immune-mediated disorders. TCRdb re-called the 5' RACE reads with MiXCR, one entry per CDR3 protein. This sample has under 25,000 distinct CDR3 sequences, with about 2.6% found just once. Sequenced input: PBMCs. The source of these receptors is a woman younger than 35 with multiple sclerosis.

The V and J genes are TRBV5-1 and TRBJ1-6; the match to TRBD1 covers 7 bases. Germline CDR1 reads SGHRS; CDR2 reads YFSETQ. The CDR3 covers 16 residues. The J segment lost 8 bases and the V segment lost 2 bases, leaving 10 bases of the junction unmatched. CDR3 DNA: TGCGCCAGCAGCTTTTTCCGACAGGGCGGAGATTCACCCCTCCACTTT. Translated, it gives CASSFFRQGGDSPLHF.

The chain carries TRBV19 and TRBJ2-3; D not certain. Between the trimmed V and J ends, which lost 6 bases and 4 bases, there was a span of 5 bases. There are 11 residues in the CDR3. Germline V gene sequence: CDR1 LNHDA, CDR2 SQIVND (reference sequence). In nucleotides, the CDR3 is TGTGCCAGTAGGGCAGCAGATACGCAGTATTTT. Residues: CASRAADTQYF. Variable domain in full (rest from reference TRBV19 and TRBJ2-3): DGGITQSPKYLFRKEGQNVTLSCEQNLNHDAMYWYRQDPGQGLRLIYYSQIVNDFQKGDIAEGYSVSREKKESFPLTVTSAQKNPTAFYLCASRAADTQYFGPGTRLTVL.

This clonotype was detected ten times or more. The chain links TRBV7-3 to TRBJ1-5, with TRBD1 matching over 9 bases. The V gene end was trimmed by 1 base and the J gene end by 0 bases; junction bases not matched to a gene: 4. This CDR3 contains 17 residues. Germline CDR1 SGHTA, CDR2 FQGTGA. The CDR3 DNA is TGTGCCAGCAGCTTAAGAGCGGGACAGGGTAGCAATCAGCCCCAGCATTTT. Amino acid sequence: CASSLRAGQGSNQPQHF.

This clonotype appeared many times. The CDR3 loop is CASSSQGAGQYGYTF. CDR3 in DNA: TGTGCCAGCAGTTCTCAGGGAGCCGGTCAATATGGCTACACCTTC. The chain is built from TRBV12-3 or TRBV12-4 and TRBJ1-2; possible D gene TRBD1, 5 bases. Trimming cost V 4 bases and J 5 bases, with 17 bases left between them. The CDR3 runs 15 residues.

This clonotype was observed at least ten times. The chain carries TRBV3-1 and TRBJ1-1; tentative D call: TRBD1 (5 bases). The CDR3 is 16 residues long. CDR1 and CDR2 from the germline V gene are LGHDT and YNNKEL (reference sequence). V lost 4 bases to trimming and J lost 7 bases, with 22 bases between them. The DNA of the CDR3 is TGTGCCAGCAGCCGATCGGGCCGGGGCCACGGTGGTGAAGCTTTCTTT. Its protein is CASSRSGRGHGGEAFF.

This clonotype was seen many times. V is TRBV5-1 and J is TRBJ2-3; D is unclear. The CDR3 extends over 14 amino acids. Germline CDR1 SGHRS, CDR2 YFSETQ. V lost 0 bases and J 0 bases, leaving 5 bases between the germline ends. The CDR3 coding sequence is TGCGCCAGCAGCTTGGCGCCAAGCACAGATACGCAGTATTTT. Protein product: CASSLAPSTDTQYF.

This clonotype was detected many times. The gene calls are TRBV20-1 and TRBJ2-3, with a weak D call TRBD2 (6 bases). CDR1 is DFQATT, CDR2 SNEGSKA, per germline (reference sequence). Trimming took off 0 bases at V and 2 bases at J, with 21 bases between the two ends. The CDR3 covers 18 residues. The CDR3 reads CSARDPILAAQLTDTQYF. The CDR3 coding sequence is TGCAGTGCTAGAGATCCCATATTAGCGGCACAACTCACAGATACGCAGTATTTT.

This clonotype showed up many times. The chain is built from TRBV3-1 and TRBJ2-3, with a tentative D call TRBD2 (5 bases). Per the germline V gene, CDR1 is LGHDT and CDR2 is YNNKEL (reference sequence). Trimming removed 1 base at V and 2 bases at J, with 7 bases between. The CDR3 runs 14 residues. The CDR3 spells CASSQGTYTDTQYF. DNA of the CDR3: TGTGCCAGCAGCCAAGGGACTTACACAGATACGCAGTATTTT.

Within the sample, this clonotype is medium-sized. In nucleotides, the CDR3 is TGCAGTGCTAGACTAGCGGGGAGACAAGAGACCCAGTACTTC. Residues: CSARLAGRQETQYF. The chain couples TRBV20-1 to TRBJ2-5; 9 bases fit TRBD2. The junction had 3 bases not matched to a gene; V was cut back by 2 bases and J by 2 bases. Germline V gene data show CDR1 as DFQATT and CDR2 as SNEGSKA (reference sequence). There are 14 residues in the CDR3.

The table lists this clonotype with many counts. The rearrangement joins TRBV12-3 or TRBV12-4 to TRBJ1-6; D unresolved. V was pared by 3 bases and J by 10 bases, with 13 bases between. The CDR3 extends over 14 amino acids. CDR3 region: CASSFSNLYSPLHF. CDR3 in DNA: TGTGCCAGCAGTTTTTCCAACCTATACTCACCCCTCCACTTT.

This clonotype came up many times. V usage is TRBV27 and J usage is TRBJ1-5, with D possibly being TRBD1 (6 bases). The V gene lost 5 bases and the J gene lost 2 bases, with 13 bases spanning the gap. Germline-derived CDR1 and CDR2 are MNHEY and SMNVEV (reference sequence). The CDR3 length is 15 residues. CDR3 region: CASSKGGDGNQPQHF. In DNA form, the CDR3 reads TGTGCCAGCAGTAAGGGGGGCGATGGCAATCAGCCCCAGCATTTT.

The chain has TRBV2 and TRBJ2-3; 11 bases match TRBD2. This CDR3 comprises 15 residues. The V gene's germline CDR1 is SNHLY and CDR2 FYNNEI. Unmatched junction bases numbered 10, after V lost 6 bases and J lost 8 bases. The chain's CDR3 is CASSSLAGDWVTQYF. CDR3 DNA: TGTGCCAGCAGCTCACTAGCGGGAGATTGGGTTACGCAGTATTTT.

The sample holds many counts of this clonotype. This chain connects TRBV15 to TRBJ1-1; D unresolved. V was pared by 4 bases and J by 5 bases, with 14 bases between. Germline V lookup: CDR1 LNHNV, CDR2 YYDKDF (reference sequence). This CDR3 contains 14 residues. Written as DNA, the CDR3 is TGTGCCACCAGCATCCACGAGGGATCGACTGAAGCTTTCTTT. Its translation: CATSIHEGSTEAFF.

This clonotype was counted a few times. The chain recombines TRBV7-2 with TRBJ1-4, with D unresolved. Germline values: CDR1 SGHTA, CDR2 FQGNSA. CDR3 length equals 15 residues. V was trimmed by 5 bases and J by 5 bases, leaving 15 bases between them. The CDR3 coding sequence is TGTGCCAGCAGCCCCCAGTGCTTTCTCAATGAAAAACTGTTTTTT. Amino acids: CASSPQCFLNEKLFF.

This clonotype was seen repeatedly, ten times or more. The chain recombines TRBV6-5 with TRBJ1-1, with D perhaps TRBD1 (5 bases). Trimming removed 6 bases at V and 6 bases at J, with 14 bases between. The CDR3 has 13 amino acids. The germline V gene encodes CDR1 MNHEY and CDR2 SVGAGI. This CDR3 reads CASRPDSSAEAFF. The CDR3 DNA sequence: TGTGCCAGCAGACCAGACAGCTCGGCTGAAGCTTTCTTT.

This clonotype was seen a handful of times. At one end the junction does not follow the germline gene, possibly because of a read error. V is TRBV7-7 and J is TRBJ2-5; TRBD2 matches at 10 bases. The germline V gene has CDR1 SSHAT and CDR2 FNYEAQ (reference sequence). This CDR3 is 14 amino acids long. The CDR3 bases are TGTGCTAGCAGCCCGGGACTAGCGAAAGAGACCCAGTACTTC. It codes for CASSPGLAKETQYF.

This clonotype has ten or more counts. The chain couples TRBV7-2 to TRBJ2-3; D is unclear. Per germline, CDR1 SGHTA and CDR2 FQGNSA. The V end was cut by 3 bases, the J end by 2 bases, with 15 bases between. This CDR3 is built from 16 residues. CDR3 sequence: CASSFSRATLTDTQYF. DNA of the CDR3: TGTGCCAGCAGCTTTTCGCGAGCGACCCTCACAGATACGCAGTATTTT.

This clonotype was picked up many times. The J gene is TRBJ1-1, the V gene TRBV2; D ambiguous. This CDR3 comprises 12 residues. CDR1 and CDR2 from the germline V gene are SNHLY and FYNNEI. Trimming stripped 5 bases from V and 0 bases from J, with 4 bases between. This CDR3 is CASSPMNTEAFF. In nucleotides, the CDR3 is TGTGCCAGCAGTCCGATGAACACTGAAGCTTTCTTT. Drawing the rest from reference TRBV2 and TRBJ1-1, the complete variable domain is EPEVTQTPSHQVTQMGQEVILRCVPISNHLYFYWYRQILGQKVEFLVSFYNNEISEKSEIFDDQFSVERPDGSNFTLKIRSTKLEDSAMYFCASSPMNTEAFFGQGTRLTVV.

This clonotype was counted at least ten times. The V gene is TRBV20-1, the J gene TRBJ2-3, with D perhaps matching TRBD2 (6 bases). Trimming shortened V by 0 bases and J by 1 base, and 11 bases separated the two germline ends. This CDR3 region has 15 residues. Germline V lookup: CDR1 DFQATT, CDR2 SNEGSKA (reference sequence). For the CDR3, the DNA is TGCAGTGCTAGAGATACGGGGACTGGCACAGATACGCAGTATTTT. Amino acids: CSARDTGTGTDTQYF.

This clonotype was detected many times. CDR3 sequence (DNA): TGTGCCATCAATACTGCTAGCGGGAGTGCCAATGAGCAGTTCTTC. Translation: CAINTASGSANEQFF. The chain recombines TRBV10-3 with TRBJ2-1; 10 bases line up with TRBD2. J lost 6 bases, V lost 7 bases, and 9 bases had no gene match. Germline assignment: CDR1 ENHRY and CDR2 SYGVKD. The CDR3 has 15 amino acids.

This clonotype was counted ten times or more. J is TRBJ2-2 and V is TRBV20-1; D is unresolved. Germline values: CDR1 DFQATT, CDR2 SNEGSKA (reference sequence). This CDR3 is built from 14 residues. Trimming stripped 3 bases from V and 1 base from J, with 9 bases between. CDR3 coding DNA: TGCAGTGCTAGCCCGGGCATGAACACCGGGGAGCTGTTTTTT. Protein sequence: CSASPGMNTGELFF.

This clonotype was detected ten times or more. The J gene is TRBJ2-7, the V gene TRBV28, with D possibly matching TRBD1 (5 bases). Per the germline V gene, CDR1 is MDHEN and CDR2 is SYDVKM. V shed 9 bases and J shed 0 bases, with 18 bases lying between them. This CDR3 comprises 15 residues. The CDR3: CASNKAAGNSYEQYF. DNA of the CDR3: TGTGCCAGTAATAAGGCGGCAGGGAACTCCTACGAGCAGTACTTC.

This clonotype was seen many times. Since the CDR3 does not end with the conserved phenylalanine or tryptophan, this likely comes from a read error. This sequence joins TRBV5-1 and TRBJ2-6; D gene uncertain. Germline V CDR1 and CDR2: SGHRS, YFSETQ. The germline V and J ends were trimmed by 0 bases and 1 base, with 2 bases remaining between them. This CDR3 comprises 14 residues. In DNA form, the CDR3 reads TGCGCCAGCAGCTTGGATTCTGGGGCCAACGTCCTGACTTGC. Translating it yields CASSLDSGANVLTC.

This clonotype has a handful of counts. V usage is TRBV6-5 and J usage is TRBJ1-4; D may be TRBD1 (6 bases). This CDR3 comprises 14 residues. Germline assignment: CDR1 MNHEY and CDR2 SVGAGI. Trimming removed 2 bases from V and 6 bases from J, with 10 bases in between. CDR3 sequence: CASSYRGSYEKLFF. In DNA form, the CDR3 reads TGTGCCAGCAGTTACAGGGGGAGTTATGAAAAACTGTTTTTT.

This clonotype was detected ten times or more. CDR3 amino acids: CSARAIGFDRVVANTEAFF. The DNA for the CDR3 is TGCAGTGCTAGAGCTATCGGGTTCGACAGGGTTGTTGCGAACACTGAAGCTTTCTTT. The chain has TRBV20-1 and TRBJ1-1; TRBD1 agrees at 7 bases. The germline gives CDR1 DFQATT, CDR2 SNEGSKA (reference sequence). The V and J ends lost 1 base and 1 base, in that order; junction bases with no gene match: 18. The CDR3 loop spans 19 amino acids.

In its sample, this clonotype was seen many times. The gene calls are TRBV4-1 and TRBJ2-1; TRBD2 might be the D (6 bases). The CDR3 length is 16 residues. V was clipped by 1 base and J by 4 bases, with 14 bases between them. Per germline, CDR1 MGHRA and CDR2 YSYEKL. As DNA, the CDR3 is TGCGCCAGCAGCCAAGGACTTAGCGGTCAGTACAATGAGCAGTTCTTC. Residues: CASSQGLSGQYNEQFF.